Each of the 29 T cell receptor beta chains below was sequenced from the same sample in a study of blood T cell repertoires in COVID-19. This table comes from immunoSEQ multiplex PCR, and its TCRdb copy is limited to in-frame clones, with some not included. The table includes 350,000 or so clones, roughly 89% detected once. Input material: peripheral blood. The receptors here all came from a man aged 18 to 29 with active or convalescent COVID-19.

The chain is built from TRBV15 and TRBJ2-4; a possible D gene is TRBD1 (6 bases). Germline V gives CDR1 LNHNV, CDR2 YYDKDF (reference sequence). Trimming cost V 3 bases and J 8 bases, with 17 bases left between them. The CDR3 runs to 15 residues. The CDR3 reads CATSSRLRDIYIQYF. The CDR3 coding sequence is TGTGCCACCAGCAGCAGACTAAGGGACATTTACATTCAGTACTTC.

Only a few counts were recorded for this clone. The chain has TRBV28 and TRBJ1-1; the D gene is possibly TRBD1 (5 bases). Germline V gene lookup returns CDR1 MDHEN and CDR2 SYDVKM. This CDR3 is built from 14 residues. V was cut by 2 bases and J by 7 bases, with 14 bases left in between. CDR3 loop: CASSLPRTTYEAFF. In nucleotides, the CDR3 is TGTGCCAGCAGTTTACCCCGGACAACCTATGAAGCTTTCTTT. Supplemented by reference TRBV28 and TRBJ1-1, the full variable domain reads DVKVTQSSRYLVKRTGEKVFLECVQDMDHENMFWYRQDPGLGLRLIYFSYDVKMKEKGDIPEGYSVSREKKERFSLILESASTNQTSMYLCASSLPRTTYEAFFGQGTRLTVV.

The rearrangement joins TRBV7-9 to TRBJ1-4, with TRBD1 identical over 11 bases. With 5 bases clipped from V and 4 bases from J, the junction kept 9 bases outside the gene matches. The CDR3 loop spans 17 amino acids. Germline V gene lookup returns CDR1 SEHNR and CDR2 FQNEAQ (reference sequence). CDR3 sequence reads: CASSPGTGGMVNEKLFF. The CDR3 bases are TGTGCCAGCAGCCCTGGGACAGGGGGAATGGTTAATGAAAAACTGTTTTTT.

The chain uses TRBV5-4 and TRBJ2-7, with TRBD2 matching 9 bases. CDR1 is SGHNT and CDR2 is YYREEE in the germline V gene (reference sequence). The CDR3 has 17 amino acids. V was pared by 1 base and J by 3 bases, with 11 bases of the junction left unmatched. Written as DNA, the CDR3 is TGTGCCAGCAGCTTGATTCTCCCGTCTAGCGGGGACTACGAGCAGTACTTC. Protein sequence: CASSLILPSSGDYEQYF.

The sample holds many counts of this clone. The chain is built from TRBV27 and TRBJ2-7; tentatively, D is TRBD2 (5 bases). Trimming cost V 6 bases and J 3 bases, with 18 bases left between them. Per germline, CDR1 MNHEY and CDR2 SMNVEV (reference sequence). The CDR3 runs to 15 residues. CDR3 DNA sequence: TGTGCCAGCAGGGTTGCTAGCTACACATACTACGAGCAGTACTTC. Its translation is CASRVASYTYYEQYF.

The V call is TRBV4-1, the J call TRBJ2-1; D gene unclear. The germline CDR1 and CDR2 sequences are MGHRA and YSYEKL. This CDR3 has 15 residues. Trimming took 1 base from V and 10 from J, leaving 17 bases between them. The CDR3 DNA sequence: TGCGCCAGCAGCCAAGTGCCCCATGCGTTAGCCGAGCAGTTCTTC. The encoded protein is CASSQVPHALAEQFF.

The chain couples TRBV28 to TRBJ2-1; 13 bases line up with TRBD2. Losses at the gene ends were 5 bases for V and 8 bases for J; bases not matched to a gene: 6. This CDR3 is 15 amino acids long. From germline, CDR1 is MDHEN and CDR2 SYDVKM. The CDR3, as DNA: TGTGCCAGCAGTCCTAGGACTAGCGGGGGCTATGAGCAGTTCTTC. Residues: CASSPRTSGGYEQFF.

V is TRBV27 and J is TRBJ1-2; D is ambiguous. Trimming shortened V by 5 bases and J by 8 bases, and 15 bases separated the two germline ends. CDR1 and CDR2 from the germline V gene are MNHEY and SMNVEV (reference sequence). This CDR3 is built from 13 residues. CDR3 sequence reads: CASSPLLTYGYTF. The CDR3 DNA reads TGTGCCAGCAGTCCCCTCCTAACGTACGGCTACACCTTC.

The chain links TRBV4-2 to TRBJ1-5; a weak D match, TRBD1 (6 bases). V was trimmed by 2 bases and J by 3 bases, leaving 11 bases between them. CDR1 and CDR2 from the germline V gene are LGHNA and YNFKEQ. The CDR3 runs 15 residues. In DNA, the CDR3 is TGTGCCAGCAGCCAAAGAGGGGGTAACAATCAGCCCCAGCATTTT. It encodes CASSQRGGNNQPQHF.

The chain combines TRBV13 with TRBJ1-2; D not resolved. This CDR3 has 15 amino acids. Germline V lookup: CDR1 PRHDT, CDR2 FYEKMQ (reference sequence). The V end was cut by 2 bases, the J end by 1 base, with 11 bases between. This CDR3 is CASSLLFRVNYGYTF. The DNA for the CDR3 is TGTGCCAGCAGCTTACTTTTTCGGGTTAACTATGGCTACACCTTC.

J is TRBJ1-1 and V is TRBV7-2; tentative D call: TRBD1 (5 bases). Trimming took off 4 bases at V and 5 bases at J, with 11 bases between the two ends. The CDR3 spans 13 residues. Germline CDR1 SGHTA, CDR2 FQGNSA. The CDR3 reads CASSSRVETEAFF. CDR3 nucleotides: TGTGCCAGCAGCTCCAGGGTTGAGACTGAAGCTTTCTTT.

Written as DNA, the CDR3 is TGTGCCACCAGCGGACAGGGGCATAATTCACCCCTCCACTTT. It codes for CATSGQGHNSPLHF. The rearrangement uses TRBV15 and TRBJ1-6; 9 nucleotides align to TRBD1. Germline V gives CDR1 LNHNV, CDR2 YYDKDF (reference sequence). The CDR3 has 14 residues. The J segment lost 5 bases and the V segment lost 5 bases, leaving 1 base of the junction unmatched.

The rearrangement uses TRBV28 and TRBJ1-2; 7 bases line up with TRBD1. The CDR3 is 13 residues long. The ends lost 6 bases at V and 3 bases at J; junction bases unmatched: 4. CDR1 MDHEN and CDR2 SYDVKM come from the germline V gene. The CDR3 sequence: CASRPTGYYGYTF. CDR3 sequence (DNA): TGTGCCAGCAGACCGACAGGGTACTATGGCTACACCTTC.

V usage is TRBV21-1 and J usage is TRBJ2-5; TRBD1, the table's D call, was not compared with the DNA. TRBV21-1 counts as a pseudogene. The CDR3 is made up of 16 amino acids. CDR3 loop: CASSSVRALTRETQYF. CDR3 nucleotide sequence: TGTGCCAGCAGCTCGGTCAGGGCCTTAACCCGAGAGACCCAGTACTTC.

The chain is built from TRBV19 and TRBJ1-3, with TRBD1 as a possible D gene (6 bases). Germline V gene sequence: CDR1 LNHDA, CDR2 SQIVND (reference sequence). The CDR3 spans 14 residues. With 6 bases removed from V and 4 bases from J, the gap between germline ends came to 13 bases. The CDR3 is CASSPDRSGNTIYF. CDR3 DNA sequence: TGTGCCAGTAGCCCTGACAGGTCCGGAAACACCATATATTTT.

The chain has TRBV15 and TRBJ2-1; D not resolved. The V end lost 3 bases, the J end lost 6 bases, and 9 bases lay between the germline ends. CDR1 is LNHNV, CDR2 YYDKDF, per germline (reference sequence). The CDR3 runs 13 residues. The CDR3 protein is CATSRRAGNEQFF. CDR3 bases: TGTGCCACCAGCAGGAGAGCCGGCAATGAGCAGTTCTTC.

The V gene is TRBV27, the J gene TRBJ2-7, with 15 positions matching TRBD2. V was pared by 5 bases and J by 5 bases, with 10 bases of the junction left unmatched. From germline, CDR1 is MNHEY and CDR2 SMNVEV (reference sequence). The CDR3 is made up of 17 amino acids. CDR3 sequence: CASSPPGTSGGKNEQYF. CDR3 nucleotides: TGTGCCAGCAGTCCCCCCGGGACTAGCGGGGGGAAGAACGAGCAGTACTTC.

The CDR3 region has the DNA TGTGCCAGCAGCCAGGGGTTCTCCTACGAGCAGTACTTC. Translating it yields CASSQGFSYEQYF. V gene TRBV11-3 combines with J gene TRBJ2-7, with D perhaps TRBD1 (6 bases). The CDR3 extends over 13 amino acids. Germline values: CDR1 SGHNT, CDR2 YENEEA. V was cut by 5 bases and J by 0 bases, with 8 bases left in between. The full variable domain, in which reference TRBV11-3 and TRBJ2-7 provide the parts outside the CDR3, is EAGVVQSPRYKIIEKKQPVAFWCNPISGHNTLYWYLQNLGQGPELLIRYENEEAVDDSQLPKDRFSAERLKGVDSTLKIQPAELGDSAVYLCASSQGFSYEQYFGPGTRLTVT.

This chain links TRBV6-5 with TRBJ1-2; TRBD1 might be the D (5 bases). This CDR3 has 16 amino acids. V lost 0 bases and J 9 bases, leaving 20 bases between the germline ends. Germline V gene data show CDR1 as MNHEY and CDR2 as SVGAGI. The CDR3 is CASSYSGGVGGSSYTF. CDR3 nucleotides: TGTGCCAGCAGTTACTCGGGTGGCGTGGGGGGGAGCAGCTACACCTTC.

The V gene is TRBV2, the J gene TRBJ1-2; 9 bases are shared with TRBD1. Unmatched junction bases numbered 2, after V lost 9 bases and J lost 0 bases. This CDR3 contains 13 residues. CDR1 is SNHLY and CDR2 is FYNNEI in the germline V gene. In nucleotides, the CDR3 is TGTGCCAGTGACAGGGGGGCTAACTATGGCTACACCTTC. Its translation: CASDRGANYGYTF.

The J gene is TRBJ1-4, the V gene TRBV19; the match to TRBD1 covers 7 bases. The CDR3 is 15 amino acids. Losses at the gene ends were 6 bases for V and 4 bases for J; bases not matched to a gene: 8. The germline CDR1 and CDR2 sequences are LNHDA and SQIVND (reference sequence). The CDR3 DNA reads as TGTGCCAGTAGCGCCGGGGACAGACTTAATGAAAAACTGTTTTTT. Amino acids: CASSAGDRLNEKLFF. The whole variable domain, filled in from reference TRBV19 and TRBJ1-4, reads DGGITQSPKYLFRKEGQNVTLSCEQNLNHDAMYWYRQDPGQGLRLIYYSQIVNDFQKGDIAEGYSVSREKKESFPLTVTSAQKNPTAFYLCASSAGDRLNEKLFFGSGTQLSVL.

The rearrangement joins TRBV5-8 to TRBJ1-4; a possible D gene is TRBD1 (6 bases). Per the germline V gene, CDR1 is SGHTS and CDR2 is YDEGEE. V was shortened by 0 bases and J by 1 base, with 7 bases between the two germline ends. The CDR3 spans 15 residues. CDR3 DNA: TGTGCCAGCAGCTTGGGGACAGAAACTAATGAAAAACTGTTTTTT. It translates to CASSLGTETNEKLFF. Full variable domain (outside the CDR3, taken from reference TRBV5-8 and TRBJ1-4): EAGVTQSPTHLIKTRGQQATLRCSPISGHTSVYWYQQALGLGLQFLLWYDEGEERNRGNFPPRFSGRQFPNYSSELNVNALELEDSALYLCASSLGTETNEKLFFGSGTQLSVL.

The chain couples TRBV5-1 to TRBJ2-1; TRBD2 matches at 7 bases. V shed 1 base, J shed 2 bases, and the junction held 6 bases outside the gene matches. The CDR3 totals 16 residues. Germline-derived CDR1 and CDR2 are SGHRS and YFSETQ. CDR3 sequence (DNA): TGCGCCAGCAGCTTGATGGGCGGGAGCACCTACAATGAGCAGTTCTTC. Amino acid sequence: CASSLMGGSTYNEQFF.

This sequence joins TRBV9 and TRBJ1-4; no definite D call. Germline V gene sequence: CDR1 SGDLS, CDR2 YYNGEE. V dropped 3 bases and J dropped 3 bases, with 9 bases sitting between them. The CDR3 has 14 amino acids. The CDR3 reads CASSAGIANEKLFF. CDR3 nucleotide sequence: TGTGCCAGCAGCGCGGGTATTGCTAATGAAAAACTGTTTTTT.

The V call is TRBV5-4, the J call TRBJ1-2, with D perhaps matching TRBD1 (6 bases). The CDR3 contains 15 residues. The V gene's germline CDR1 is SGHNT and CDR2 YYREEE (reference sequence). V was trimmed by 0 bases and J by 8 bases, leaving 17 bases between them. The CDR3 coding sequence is TGTGCCAGCAGCTTGGAGTTGGGGGGGGCGAGAGGCTACACCTTC. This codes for CASSLELGGARGYTF.

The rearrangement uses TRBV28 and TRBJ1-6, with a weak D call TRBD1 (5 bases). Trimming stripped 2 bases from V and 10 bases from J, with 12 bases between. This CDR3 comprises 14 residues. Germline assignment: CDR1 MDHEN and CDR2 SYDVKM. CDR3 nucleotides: TGTGCCAGCAGTTTACCCCAGGGTGGCTCACCCCTCCACTTT. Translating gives CASSLPQGGSPLHF.

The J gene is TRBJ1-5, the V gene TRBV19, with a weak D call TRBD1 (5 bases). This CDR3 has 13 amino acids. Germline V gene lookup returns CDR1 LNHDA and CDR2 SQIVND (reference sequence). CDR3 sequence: CAIGAGNNQPQHF. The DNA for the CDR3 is TGTGCGATAGGGGCAGGTAACAATCAGCCCCAGCATTTT.

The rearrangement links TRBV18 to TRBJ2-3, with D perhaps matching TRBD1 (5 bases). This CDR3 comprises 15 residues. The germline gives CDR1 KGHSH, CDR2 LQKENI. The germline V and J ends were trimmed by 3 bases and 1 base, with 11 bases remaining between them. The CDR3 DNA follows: TGTGCCAGCTCACCGCGCTTGGGGCGCACAGATACGCAGTATTTT. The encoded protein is CASSPRLGRTDTQYF.

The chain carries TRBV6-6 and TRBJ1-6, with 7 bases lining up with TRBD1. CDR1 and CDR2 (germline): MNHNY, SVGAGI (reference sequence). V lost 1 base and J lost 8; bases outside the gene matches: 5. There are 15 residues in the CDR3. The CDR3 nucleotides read TGTGCCAGCAGTTACTGGAAGGGGGCGGATTCACCCCTCCACTTT. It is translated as CASSYWKGADSPLHF.